This TCR beta chain emerged from a study of T cells in Graves' hyperthyroidism and ophthalmopathy. The TCR beta CDR3 regions underwent amplification using RNA transcripts as the source. With the HTBI primer set, the TCR CDR3 went through a first round of RT-PCR. TCRdb called the multiplex PCR reads again in MiXCR, with one record for every CDR3 protein. The profile shows 500,000 to 750,000 distinct CDR3 sequences, around a sixth of them singletons. Germline assignment: CDR1 MDHEN and CDR2 SYDVKM. J was trimmed by 3 bases and V by 6 bases; bases with no gene match: 1. CDR3 length: 13 amino acids. This clonotype was found many times.

The sequence came from a woman aged 30 to 39 with Graves' hyperthyroidism. Sequencing input: blood. The V gene is TRBV28, the J gene TRBJ2-7; 11 bases align to TRBD1. This CDR3 is CASSGTGGYEQYF. CDR3 DNA: TGTGCCAGCAGCGGGACAGGGGGCTACGAGCAGTACTTC.